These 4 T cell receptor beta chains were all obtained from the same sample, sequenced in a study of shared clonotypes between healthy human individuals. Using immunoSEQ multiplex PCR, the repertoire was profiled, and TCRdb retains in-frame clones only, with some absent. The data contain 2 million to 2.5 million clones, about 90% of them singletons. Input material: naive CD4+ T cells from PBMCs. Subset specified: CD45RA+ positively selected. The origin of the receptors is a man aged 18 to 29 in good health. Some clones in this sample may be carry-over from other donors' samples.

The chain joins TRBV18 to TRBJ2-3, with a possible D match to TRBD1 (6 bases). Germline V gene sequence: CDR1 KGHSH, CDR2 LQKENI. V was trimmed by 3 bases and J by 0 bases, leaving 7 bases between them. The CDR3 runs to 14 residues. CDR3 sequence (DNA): TGTGCCAGCTCACCGGACAGCAGCACAGATACGCAGTATTTT. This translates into CASSPDSSTDTQYF.

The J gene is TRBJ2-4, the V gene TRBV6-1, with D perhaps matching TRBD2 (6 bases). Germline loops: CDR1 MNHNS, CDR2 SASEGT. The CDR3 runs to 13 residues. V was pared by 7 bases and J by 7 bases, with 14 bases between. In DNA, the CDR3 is TGTGCCAGCATCGCGGGAAACCTCAACATTCAGTACTTC. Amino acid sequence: CASIAGNLNIQYF.

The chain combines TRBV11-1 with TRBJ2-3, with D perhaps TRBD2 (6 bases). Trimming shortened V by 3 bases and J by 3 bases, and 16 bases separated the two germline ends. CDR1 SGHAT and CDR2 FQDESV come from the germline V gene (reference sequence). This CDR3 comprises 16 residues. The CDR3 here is CASSLDGSGGTDTQYF. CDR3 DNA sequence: TGTGCCAGCAGCTTGGACGGGAGTGGGGGTACAGATACGCAGTATTTT.

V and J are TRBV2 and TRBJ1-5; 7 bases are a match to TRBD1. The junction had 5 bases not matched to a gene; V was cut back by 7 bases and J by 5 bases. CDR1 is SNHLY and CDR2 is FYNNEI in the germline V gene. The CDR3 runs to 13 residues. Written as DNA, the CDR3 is TGTGCCAGCATTAGAGACAGGGATCAGCCCCAGCATTTT. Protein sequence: CASIRDRDQPQHF.